The 3 T cell receptor beta chains listed next were all sequenced from one sample in a study of cytomegalovirus exposure and HLA in healthy donors. The PCR contained 60 Vbeta and 13 Jbeta primers. Generated by immunoSEQ multiplex PCR, the TCRdb table keeps only in-frame clones and is missing some. The sample yields 150,000 to 200,000 clones, around 68% seen once. Sequencing was carried out using PBMCs. These receptors all stem from a man in his forties or fifties in good health and CMV-seronegative.

This clone showed up just once. The chain is built from TRBV5-4 and TRBJ2-4; 8 positions match TRBD2. The CDR3 covers 18 residues. In germline, CDR1 is SGHNT, CDR2 YYREEE (reference sequence). V was clipped by 5 bases and J by 0 bases; unmatched bases: 13. CDR3 region: CASSSRGAGGLAKNIQYF. CDR3 coding DNA: TGTGCCAGCAGTTCACGGGGGGCGGGGGGACTAGCCAAAAACATTCAGTACTTC.

The chain links TRBV7-2 to TRBJ2-5; 11 nucleotides match TRBD2. J gave up 5 bases and V 5 bases, and 10 bases lay outside the gene matches. Germline V gene sequence: CDR1 SGHTA, CDR2 FQGNSA. This CDR3 contains 16 residues. The DNA of the CDR3 is TGTGCCAGCAGCCCCGGGACTAGCGGAAGTACGGAGACCCAGTACTTC. Encoded protein: CASSPGTSGSTETQYF.

This chain links TRBV11-3 with TRBJ2-7; D is unresolved. This CDR3 spans 14 amino acids. Per the germline V gene, CDR1 is SGHNT and CDR2 is YENEEA. V was clipped by 5 bases and J by 1 base, with 12 bases between them. The CDR3 DNA is TGTGCCAGCAGCGCAAGTCAGGAATCCTACGAGCAGTACTTC. Translated, it gives CASSASQESYEQYF.